This TCR beta chain is from a study of blood T cell repertoires in COVID-19. Study context: Donors in the United States, Italy and Spain gave samples during acute or convalescent COVID-19. Sample material is recorded as cDNA or gDNA derived from T cells, B-cell-depleted T cells, or PBMCs.

Source study methods: The assay estimated nucleated cells by amplifying reference gene primers. TCRdb keeps only in-frame clones here, not all; method: immunoSEQ multiplex PCR. The V and J calls and the clone size are those of that table, but D and trimming were determined from the DNA. The data hold approximately 140,000 clones, with around 89% observed a single time. Germline V gene data show CDR1 as SGHRS and CDR2 as YFSETQ. CDR3 length: 15 residues. Deletions cut 4 bases from V and 0 bases from J, with 12 bases between. In this sample, this clone turned up once. V gene TRBV5-1 combines with J gene TRBJ2-3; D possibly corresponds to TRBD2 (6 bases). The specimen was peripheral blood. The source of this sequence is a man between 65 and 85 years old with active COVID-19. CDR3 region: CASSRGIASTDTQYF. The CDR3 nucleotides read TGCGCCAGCAGCCGGGGGATAGCGAGCACAGATACGCAGTATTTT.